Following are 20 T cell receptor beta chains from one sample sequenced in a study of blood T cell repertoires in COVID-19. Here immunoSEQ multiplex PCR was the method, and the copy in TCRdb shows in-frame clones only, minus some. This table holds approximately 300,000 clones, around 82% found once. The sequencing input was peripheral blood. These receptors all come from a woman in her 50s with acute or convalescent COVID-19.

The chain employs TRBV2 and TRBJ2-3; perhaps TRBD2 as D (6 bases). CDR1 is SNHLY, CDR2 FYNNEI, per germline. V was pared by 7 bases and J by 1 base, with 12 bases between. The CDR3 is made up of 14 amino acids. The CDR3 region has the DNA TGTGCCAGCACTGGGACTTTGCGCACAGATACGCAGTATTTT. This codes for CASTGTLRTDTQYF.

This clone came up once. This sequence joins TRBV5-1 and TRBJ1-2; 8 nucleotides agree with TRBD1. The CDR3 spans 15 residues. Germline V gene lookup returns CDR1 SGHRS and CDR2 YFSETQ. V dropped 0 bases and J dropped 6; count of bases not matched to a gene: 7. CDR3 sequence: CASSLEPGGGNGYTF. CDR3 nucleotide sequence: TGCGCCAGCAGCTTGGAGCCAGGGGGCGGAAATGGCTACACCTTC.

CDR3 sequence (DNA): TGCGCCAGCAGCCAACTCAGTGTGACAGGGAGGACTGAAGCTTTCTTT. Its translation: CASSQLSVTGRTEAFF. The chain carries TRBV4-1 and TRBJ1-1, with 7 nucleotides matching TRBD1. CDR3 length equals 16 residues. In germline, CDR1 is MGHRA, CDR2 YSYEKL. After removal of 2 bases from V and 5 bases from J, the junction contained 11 bases not matched to a gene.

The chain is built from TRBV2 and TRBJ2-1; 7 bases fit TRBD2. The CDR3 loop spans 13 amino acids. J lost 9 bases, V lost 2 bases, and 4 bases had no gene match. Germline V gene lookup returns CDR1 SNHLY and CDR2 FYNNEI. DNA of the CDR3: TGTGCCAGCAGTGAAAGCGGGGCGGGTGAGCAGTTCTTC. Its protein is CASSESGAGEQFF.

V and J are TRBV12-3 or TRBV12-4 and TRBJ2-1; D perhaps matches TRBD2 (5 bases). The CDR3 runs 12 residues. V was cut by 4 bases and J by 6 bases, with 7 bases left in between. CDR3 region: CASSWERNEQFF. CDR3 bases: TGTGCCAGCAGTTGGGAGCGCAATGAGCAGTTCTTC.

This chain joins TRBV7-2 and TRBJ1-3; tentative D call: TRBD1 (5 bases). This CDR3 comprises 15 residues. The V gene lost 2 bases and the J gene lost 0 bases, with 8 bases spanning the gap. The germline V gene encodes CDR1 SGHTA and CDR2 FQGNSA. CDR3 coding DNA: TGTGCCAGCAGCTTATGGGGGGGCTCTGGAAACACCATATATTTT. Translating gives CASSLWGGSGNTIYF.

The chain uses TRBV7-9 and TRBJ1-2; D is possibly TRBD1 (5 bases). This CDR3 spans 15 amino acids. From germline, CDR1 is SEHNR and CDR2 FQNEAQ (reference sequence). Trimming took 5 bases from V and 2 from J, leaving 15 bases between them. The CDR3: CASSRPEQGNYGYTF. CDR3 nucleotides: TGTGCCAGCAGCCGCCCGGAGCAGGGCAACTATGGCTACACCTTC.

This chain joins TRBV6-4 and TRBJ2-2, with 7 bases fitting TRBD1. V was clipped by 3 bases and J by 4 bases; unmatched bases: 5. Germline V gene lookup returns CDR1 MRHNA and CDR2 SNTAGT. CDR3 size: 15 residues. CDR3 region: CASSESGQTTGELFF. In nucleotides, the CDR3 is TGTGCCAGCAGTGAGTCGGGACAGACCACCGGGGAGCTGTTTTTT.

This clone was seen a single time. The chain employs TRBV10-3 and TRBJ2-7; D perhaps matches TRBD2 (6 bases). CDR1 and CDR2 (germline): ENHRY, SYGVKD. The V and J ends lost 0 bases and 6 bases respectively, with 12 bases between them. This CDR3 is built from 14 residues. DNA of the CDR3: TGTGCCATCAGTGAGTCAAGGGACTCAGGCGAGCAGTACGTC. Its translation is CAISESRDSGEQYV.

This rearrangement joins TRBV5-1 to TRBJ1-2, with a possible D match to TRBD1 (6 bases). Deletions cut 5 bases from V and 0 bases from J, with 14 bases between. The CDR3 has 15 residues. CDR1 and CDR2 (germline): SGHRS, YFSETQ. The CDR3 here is CASSPGHEANYGYTF. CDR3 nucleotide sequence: TGCGCCAGCAGTCCGGGACACGAAGCTAACTATGGCTACACCTTC.

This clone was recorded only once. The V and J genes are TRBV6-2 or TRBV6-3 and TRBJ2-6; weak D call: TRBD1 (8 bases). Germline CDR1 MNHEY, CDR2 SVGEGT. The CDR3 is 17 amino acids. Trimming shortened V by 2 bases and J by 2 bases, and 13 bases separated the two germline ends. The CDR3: CASSYEAGQAGANVLTF. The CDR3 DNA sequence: TGTGCCAGCAGTTACGAAGCGGGACAGGCTGGGGCCAACGTCCTGACTTTC.

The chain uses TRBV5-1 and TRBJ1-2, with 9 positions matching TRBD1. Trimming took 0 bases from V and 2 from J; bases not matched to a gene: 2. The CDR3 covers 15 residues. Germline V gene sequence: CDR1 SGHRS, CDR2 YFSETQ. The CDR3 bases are TGCGCCAGCAGCTTGGGACAGGGGGACAACTATGGCTACACCTTC. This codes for CASSLGQGDNYGYTF.

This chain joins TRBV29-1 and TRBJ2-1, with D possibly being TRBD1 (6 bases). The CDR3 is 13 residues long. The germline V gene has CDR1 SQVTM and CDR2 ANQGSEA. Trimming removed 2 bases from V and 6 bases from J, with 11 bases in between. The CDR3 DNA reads TGCAGCGTTGAAACAGGGCAGGTCAATGAGCAGTTCTTC. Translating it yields CSVETGQVNEQFF.

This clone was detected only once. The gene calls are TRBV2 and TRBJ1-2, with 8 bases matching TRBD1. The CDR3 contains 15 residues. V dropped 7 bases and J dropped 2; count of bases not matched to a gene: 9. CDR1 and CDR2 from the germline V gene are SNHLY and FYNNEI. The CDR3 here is CASKAADRENYGYTF. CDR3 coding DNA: TGTGCCAGCAAAGCTGCGGACAGGGAGAACTATGGCTACACCTTC. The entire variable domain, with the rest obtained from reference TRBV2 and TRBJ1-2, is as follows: EPEVTQTPSHQVTQMGQEVILRCVPISNHLYFYWYRQILGQKVEFLVSFYNNEISEKSEIFDDQFSVERPDGSNFTLKIRSTKLEDSAMYFCASKAADRENYGYTFGSGTRLTVV.

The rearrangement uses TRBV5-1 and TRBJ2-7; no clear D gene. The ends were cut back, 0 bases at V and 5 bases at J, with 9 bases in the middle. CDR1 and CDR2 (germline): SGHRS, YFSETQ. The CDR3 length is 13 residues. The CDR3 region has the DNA TGCGCCAGCAGCTTGGGCCCAGGTAACGAGCAGTACGTC. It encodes CASSLGPGNEQYV.

CDR3 in DNA: TGTGCCAGCAGCCTACCGGGACTAGAAGTTGAGCAGTTCTTC. Translated, it gives CASSLPGLEVEQFF. The rearrangement uses TRBV7-2 and TRBJ2-1; 8 positions agree with TRBD2. The CDR3 totals 14 residues. The germline V gene has CDR1 SGHTA and CDR2 FQGNSA. The V segment lost 5 bases and the J segment 9 bases; nucleotides outside the gene matches: 9.

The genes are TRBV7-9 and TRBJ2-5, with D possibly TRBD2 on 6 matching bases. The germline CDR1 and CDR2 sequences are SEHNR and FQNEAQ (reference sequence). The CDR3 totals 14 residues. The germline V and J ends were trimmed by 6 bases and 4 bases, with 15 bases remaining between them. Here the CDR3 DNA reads TGTGCCAGCAGATCGGGACTTCCAACAGAGACCCAGTACTTC. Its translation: CASRSGLPTETQYF.

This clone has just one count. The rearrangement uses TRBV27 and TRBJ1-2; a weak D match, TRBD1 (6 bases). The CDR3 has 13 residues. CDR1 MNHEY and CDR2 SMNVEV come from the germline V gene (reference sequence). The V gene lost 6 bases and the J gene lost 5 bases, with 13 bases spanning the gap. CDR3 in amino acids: CASSIGGNYGYTF. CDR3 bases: TGTGCCAGCAGCATTGGGGGCAATTATGGCTACACCTTC.

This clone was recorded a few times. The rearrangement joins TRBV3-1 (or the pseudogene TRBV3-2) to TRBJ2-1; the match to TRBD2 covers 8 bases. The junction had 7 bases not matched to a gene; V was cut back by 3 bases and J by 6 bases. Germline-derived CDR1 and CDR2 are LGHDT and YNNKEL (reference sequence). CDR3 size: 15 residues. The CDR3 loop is CASSHPTSAPNEQFF. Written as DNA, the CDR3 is TGTGCCAGCAGCCACCCGACTAGCGCGCCCAATGAGCAGTTCTTC.

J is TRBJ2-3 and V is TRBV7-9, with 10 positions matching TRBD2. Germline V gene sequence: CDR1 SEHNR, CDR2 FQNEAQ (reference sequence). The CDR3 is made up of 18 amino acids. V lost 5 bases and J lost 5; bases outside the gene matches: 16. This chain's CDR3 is CASSLGYSASGGKDTQYF. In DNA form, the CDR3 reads TGTGCCAGCAGCCTAGGATATTCGGCTAGCGGGGGCAAAGATACGCAGTATTTT.